The present entry profiles one TCR beta chain with its context. TCRdb's copy holds only in-frame clones and misses some; the assay was immunoSEQ multiplex PCR. The table records about a thousand clones, roughly 94% of them present only once. Trimming pared 2 bases from V and 4 bases from J, leaving 6 bases between. Per the germline V gene, CDR1 is MDHEN and CDR2 is SYDVKM. This CDR3 has 13 residues. This sample stems from a study of graft-versus-host responses after intestinal transplantation. Sequences were derived from PBMCs, sampled 9 days after transplant. The chain couples TRBV28 to TRBJ1-5; D unresolved. This TCR derives from a human patient who received an intestinal transplant, so some T cells may come from the graft donor. CDR3 nucleotides: TGTGCCAGCAGTTTAACAGCGAATCAGCCCCAGCATTTT. It translates to CASSLTANQPQHF.